This T cell receptor beta chain was recovered during a study of metastatic and nonmetastatic thyroid tumors. Original analysis: In papillary thyroid cancer, a distant-metastasis classifier was built using CDR3 differences across clinicopathological groups. Using MiXCR, TCRdb reanalyzed the PCR reads. For this entry, the V and J calls and clone size follow TCRdb and not the study's own pipeline. The table records about 41,000 clones, roughly 11% of them present only once. Every patient was untreated before thyroid surgery. This clone was found many times. Its target is unknown. From germline, CDR1 is SGHDT and CDR2 YYEEEE. The CDR3 covers 14 residues. Trimming took 2 bases from V and 7 from J, leaving 12 bases between them. General observations from the study: Significantly greater TCR beta diversity was reportedly found in malignant thyroid tumors than in benign nodules (in blood and tumor).

This sequence originates from a female donor with papillary thyroid cancer or a benign thyroid nodule (not recorded which). Some clones in this sample may be carry-over from other donors' samples. Specimen: blood. This sequence joins TRBV5-6 and TRBJ1-4, with a possible D match to TRBD1 (5 bases). CDR3 protein: CASSLSQGGEKLFF. The CDR3 DNA follows: TGTGCCAGCAGCTTAAGTCAGGGAGGTGAAAAACTGTTTTTT.